These 3 T cell receptor beta chains were sequenced from one sample in a study of OX40 agonist ivuxolimab in advanced cancers. Profiling relied on immunoSEQ multiplex PCR, and the TCRdb table lists in-frame clones only, not all of them. The table records about 36,000 clones, 74% of them present only once. The sequenced sample was CD4+ or CD8+ T cells sorted from blood, obtained in a trial of the OX40 agonist ivuxolimab. The receptor source for this set is an adult with an advanced solid tumor such as melanoma, head and neck, liver or kidney cancer.

The chain links TRBV6-1 to TRBJ2-2, with D perhaps being TRBD1 or TRBD2 (5 bases each). The ends were cut back, 6 bases at V and 3 bases at J, with 14 bases in the middle. CDR1 and CDR2 from the germline V gene are MNHNS and SASEGT. The CDR3 has 15 amino acids. Here the CDR3 reads CASSLGRTDTGELFF. The CDR3 bases are TGTGCCAGCAGCCTGGGACGGACGGACACCGGGGAGCTGTTTTTT.

The rearrangement joins TRBV30 to TRBJ1-6; D is undetermined. The germline V gene has CDR1 GTSNPN and CDR2 SVGIG (reference sequence). Deletions cut 2 bases from V and 0 bases from J, with 11 bases between. CDR3 size: 16 residues. The CDR3 nucleotides read TGTGCCTGGAGTCGCCCCCTGAGCTCCTATAATTCACCCCTCCACTTT. It translates to CAWSRPLSSYNSPLHF.

J is TRBJ1-3 and V is TRBV7-9; 7 nucleotides line up with TRBD1. Germline V gene sequence: CDR1 SEHNR, CDR2 FQNEAQ (reference sequence). J was trimmed by 2 bases and V by 3 bases; bases with no gene match: 1. CDR3 length equals 14 residues. This CDR3 reads CASSFDRAGNTIYF. For the CDR3, the DNA is TGTGCCAGCAGCTTTGACAGGGCTGGAAACACCATATATTTT.